One and the same sample provided the 22 T cell receptor beta chains below, sequenced in a study of blood T cell repertoires in COVID-19. The assay was immunoSEQ multiplex PCR, and TCRdb's table has in-frame clones only and misses some. The sample has about 91,000 clones, roughly 87% seen once. The material sequenced was peripheral blood. These receptors all stem from a man between 65 and 85 years old with acute or convalescent COVID-19.

The chain employs TRBV6-1 and TRBJ1-4; D is unclear. The V and J ends lost 2 bases and 3 bases respectively, with 13 bases between them. The germline V gene encodes CDR1 MNHNS and CDR2 SASEGT. The CDR3 is 16 residues long. In DNA, the CDR3 is TGTGCCAGCAGTGAATACTGGCAGGCGCCTAATGAAAAACTGTTTTTT. Amino acid sequence: CASSEYWQAPNEKLFF.

Written as DNA, the CDR3 is TGTGCCATCACCTCCGGGGGGGGCGGGGAGCTGTTTTTT. Translating it yields CAITSGGGGELFF. The chain recombines TRBV10-3 with TRBJ2-2, with 8 positions matching TRBD2. Germline V lookup: CDR1 ENHRY, CDR2 SYGVKD. This CDR3 region has 13 residues. Trimming cost V 7 bases and J 7 bases; bases outside gene matches: 5.

The chain recombines TRBV10-2 with TRBJ2-5, with D maybe TRBD2 (6 bases). The germline CDR1 and CDR2 sequences are WSHSY and SAAADI. CDR3 size: 16 residues. V was trimmed by 8 bases and J by 2 bases, leaving 21 bases between them. The DNA for the CDR3 is TGCGCCAGCGCCGAGTCGGGGGTTGAGGGGCAAGAGACCCAGTACTTC. Translation gives CASAESGVEGQETQYF.

This clone was detected a few times. The V call is TRBV27, the J call TRBJ1-2, with TRBD1 as a possible D gene (6 bases). Trimming stripped 6 bases from V and 0 bases from J, with 14 bases between. Germline loops: CDR1 MNHEY, CDR2 SMNVEV (reference sequence). The CDR3 extends over 15 amino acids. The CDR3 loop reads CASRGQEGANYGYTF. The CDR3 DNA follows: TGTGCCAGCAGGGGCCAAGAGGGGGCTAACTATGGCTACACCTTC.

V is TRBV7-3 and J is TRBJ2-2; 9 nucleotides agree with TRBD2. There are 17 residues in the CDR3. V was pared by 6 bases and J by 4 bases, with 12 bases of the junction left unmatched. Germline CDR1 SGHTA, CDR2 FQGTGA. The CDR3 coding sequence is TGTGCCAGCAGTGCTAGCGGGACAAACAGGGGCACCGGGGAGCTGTTTTTT. It is translated as CASSASGTNRGTGELFF.

The J gene is TRBJ2-3, the V gene TRBV5-8; TRBD1 is a possible D gene (5 bases). From germline, CDR1 is SGHTS and CDR2 YDEGEE. Trimming pared 2 bases from V and 2 bases from J, leaving 9 bases between. The CDR3 is made up of 14 amino acids. CDR3 in amino acids: CASSLQAFTDTQYF. DNA of the CDR3: TGTGCCAGCAGCTTACAGGCGTTCACAGATACGCAGTATTTT.

The rearrangement joins TRBV28 to TRBJ2-3, with TRBD2 as a possible D gene (7 bases). This CDR3 comprises 14 residues. Trimming took off 10 bases at V and 0 bases at J, with 14 bases between the two ends. Germline CDR1 MDHEN, CDR2 SYDVKM. The CDR3 DNA reads as TGTGCCACCAGGGGAGGGGGGAGCACAGATACGCAGTATTTT. Its protein is CATRGGGSTDTQYF.

In this sample, this clone turned up once. The chain links TRBV5-6 to TRBJ1-3; D might be TRBD1 (5 bases). Germline loops: CDR1 SGHDT, CDR2 YYEEEE. The CDR3 covers 16 residues. V was trimmed by 3 bases and J by 0 bases, leaving 13 bases between them. CDR3: CASSSGLFRSGNTIYF. In DNA form, the CDR3 reads TGTGCCAGCAGCTCGGGACTTTTCCGCTCTGGAAACACCATATATTTT.

The chain has TRBV5-1 and TRBJ1-3; TRBD1 matches 7 bases. The CDR3 runs to 16 residues. The trim removed 0 bases at V and 2 bases at J, leaving 5 bases unmatched. Per the germline V gene, CDR1 is SGHRS and CDR2 is YFSETQ. This CDR3 is CASSLVGGLAGNTIYF. CDR3 bases: TGCGCCAGCAGCTTGGTAGGGGGCTTGGCTGGAAACACCATATATTTT. Full variable domain (outside the CDR3, taken from reference TRBV5-1 and TRBJ1-3): KAGVTQTPRYLIKTRGQQVTLSCSPISGHRSVSWYQQTPGQGLQFLFEYFSETQRNKGNFPGRFSGRQFSNSRSEMNVSTLELGDSALYLCASSLVGGLAGNTIYFGEGSWLTVV.

The chain joins TRBV18 to TRBJ1-5; a weak D match, TRBD1 (6 bases). Trimming removed 2 bases at V and 4 bases at J, with 12 bases between. Germline CDR1 and CDR2: KGHSH and LQKENI. The CDR3 length is 15 residues. CDR3 nucleotide sequence: TGTGCCAGCTCACCAGGAGGACAGCGAAATCAGCCCCAGCATTTT. Its protein product is CASSPGGQRNQPQHF.

The count of this clone is one. The CDR3 nucleotides are TGTGCCAGCAGTGACAGTCAAGTTCTCCCCCTCTACGAGCAGTACGTC. Translation gives CASSDSQVLPLYEQYV. The chain couples TRBV6-1 to TRBJ2-7; D is undetermined. Germline CDR1 MNHNS, CDR2 SASEGT. The V end lost 3 bases, the J end lost 3 bases, and 18 bases lay between the germline ends. The CDR3 loop spans 16 amino acids.

Comment on this clone: The junction departs from the called germline gene at one end, perhaps through a read error. V gene TRBV5-5 combines with J gene TRBJ2-5; D possibly corresponds to TRBD1 (5 bases). CDR1 and CDR2 (germline): SGHKS, YYEKEE (reference sequence). The CDR3 covers 15 residues. The CDR3 protein is CASRLVGAYQETQYF. The CDR3, as DNA: TGTGCCAGCAGATTGGTAGGGGCCTACCAAGAGACCCAGTACTTC.

This clone was recorded once. The rearrangement links TRBV29-1 to TRBJ2-1; unclear D gene. The germline gives CDR1 SQVTM, CDR2 ANQGSEA. This CDR3 is 13 amino acids long. Trimming took off 3 bases at V and 8 bases at J, with 14 bases between the two ends. CDR3 in DNA: TGCAGCGTTGACGAGTCGAACCTGGATGAGCAGTTCTTC. It is translated as CSVDESNLDEQFF.

The count of this clone is one. The rearrangement uses TRBV2 and TRBJ2-7; TRBD2 matches at 13 bases. After removal of 4 bases from V and 6 bases from J, the junction contained 3 bases not matched to a gene. Per germline, CDR1 SNHLY and CDR2 FYNNEI. This CDR3 region has 14 residues. Written as DNA, the CDR3 is TGTGCCAGCAGTGCGACTAGCGGGGGGCCCGAGCAGTACTTC. Translating gives CASSATSGGPEQYF. The complete variable domain, with remaining parts taken from reference TRBV2 and TRBJ2-7, reads EPEVTQTPSHQVTQMGQEVILRCVPISNHLYFYWYRQILGQKVEFLVSFYNNEISEKSEIFDDQFSVERPDGSNFTLKIRSTKLEDSAMYFCASSATSGGPEQYFGPGTRLTVT.

V and J are TRBV3-1 (or the pseudogene TRBV3-2) and TRBJ1-5; D might be TRBD1 (5 bases). CDR3 size: 14 residues. The ends were cut back, 3 bases at V and 6 bases at J, with 12 bases in the middle. CDR1 is LGHDT, CDR2 YNNKEL, per germline (reference sequence). The CDR3 nucleotides are TGTGCCAGCAGCCACCAGGGCTCGGGTCAGCCCCAGCATTTT. Its translation: CASSHQGSGQPQHF.

The V call is TRBV6-6, the J call TRBJ1-1, with TRBD1 identical over 9 bases. The CDR3 spans 13 residues. From germline, CDR1 is MNHNY and CDR2 SVGAGI (reference sequence). The trim removed 6 bases at V and 7 bases at J, leaving 6 bases unmatched. CDR3 loop: CASRQGAFGEAFF. CDR3 sequence (DNA): TGTGCCAGCAGACAGGGGGCGTTTGGTGAAGCTTTCTTT.

The J gene is TRBJ1-4, the V gene TRBV6-5, with a tentative D call TRBD1 (6 bases). Germline V gene sequence: CDR1 MNHEY, CDR2 SVGAGI. The V end was cut by 11 bases, the J end by 4 bases, with 17 bases between. This CDR3 spans 14 amino acids. In nucleotides, the CDR3 is TGTGCCGCGCGAGGGGGAGCGGATAATGAAAAACTGTTTTTT. Its protein product is CAARGGADNEKLFF.

The chain employs TRBV6-1 and TRBJ2-3; D perhaps matches TRBD2 (6 bases). The CDR3 contains 15 residues. V gave up 3 bases and J gave up 3 bases, with 13 bases separating them. In germline, CDR1 is MNHNS, CDR2 SASEGT. The CDR3 DNA reads TGTGCCAGCAGTGATATGGGGGGTCGTACAGATACGCAGTATTTT. It encodes CASSDMGGRTDTQYF.

The genes are TRBV4-2 and TRBJ2-2, with TRBD1 as a possible D gene (6 bases). Trimming removed 4 bases from V and 3 bases from J, with 15 bases in between. CDR3 length equals 16 residues. Germline CDR1 and CDR2: LGHNA and YNFKEQ. CDR3 coding DNA: TGTGCCAGCAGCCCCCGGGCAGGGGCGGACACCGGGGAGCTGTTTTTT. Translating it yields CASSPRAGADTGELFF.

CDR3 loop: CASSYRTGQRGELFF. The CDR3 nucleotides are TGTGCCAGCAGTTACAGGACAGGTCAGAGAGGGGAGCTGTTTTTT. V is TRBV28 and J is TRBJ2-2; 7 bases are shared with TRBD1. V lost 4 bases to trimming and J lost 8 bases; unmatched junction nucleotides: 10. The germline CDR1 and CDR2 sequences are MDHEN and SYDVKM. The CDR3 length is 15 residues.

V usage is TRBV28 and J usage is TRBJ1-1; TRBD1 matches at 8 bases. After removal of 3 bases from V and 2 bases from J, the junction contained 2 bases not matched to a gene. The CDR3 is made up of 14 amino acids. Germline lookup yields CDR1 MDHEN and CDR2 SYDVKM. Here the CDR3 reads CASSLAGGNTEAFF. The DNA of the CDR3 is TGTGCCAGCAGTTTGGCAGGGGGCAACACTGAAGCTTTCTTT.

This clone was detected a few times. The chain couples TRBV5-1 to TRBJ1-3, with a tentative D call TRBD1 (5 bases). Trimming removed 0 bases at V and 9 bases at J, with 10 bases between. Germline V lookup: CDR1 SGHRS, CDR2 YFSETQ. The CDR3 is 13 amino acids. CDR3 sequence reads: CASSLAGFGTIYF. The CDR3 DNA sequence: TGCGCCAGCAGCTTGGCAGGGTTTGGCACCATATATTTT.